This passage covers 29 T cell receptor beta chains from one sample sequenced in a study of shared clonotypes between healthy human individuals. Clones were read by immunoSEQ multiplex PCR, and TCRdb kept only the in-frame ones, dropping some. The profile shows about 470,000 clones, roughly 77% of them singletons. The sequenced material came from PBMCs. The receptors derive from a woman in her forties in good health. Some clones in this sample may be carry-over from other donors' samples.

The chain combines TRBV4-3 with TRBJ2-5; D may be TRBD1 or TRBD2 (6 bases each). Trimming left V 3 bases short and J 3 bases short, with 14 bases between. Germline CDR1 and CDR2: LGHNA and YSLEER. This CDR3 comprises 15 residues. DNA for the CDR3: TGCGCCAGCAGCCAGGGAGGACAGTCTGAAGAGACCCAGTACTTC. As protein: CASSQGGQSEETQYF.

This chain's CDR3 is CASSLGSKLYNEQFF. CDR3 DNA: TGTGCCAGCAGCTTAGGTTCGAAATTATACAATGAGCAGTTCTTC. The chain recombines TRBV7-8 with TRBJ2-1, with D uncertain. V shed 1 base and J shed 4 bases, with 11 bases lying between them. The CDR3 extends over 15 amino acids. The germline gives CDR1 SGHVS, CDR2 FQNEAQ.

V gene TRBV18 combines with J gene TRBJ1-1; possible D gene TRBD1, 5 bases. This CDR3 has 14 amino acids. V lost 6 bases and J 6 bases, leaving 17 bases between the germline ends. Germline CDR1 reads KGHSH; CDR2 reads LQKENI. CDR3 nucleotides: TGTGCCAGCTCCCTTGGGCGGGGGGACCCTGAAGCTTTCTTT. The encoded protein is CASSLGRGDPEAFF.

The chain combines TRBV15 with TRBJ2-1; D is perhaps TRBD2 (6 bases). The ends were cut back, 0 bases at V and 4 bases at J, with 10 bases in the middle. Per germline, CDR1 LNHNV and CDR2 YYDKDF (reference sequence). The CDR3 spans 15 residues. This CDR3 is CATSRDKGTYNEQFF. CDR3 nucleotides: TGTGCCACCAGCAGAGATAAGGGGACTTACAATGAGCAGTTCTTC.

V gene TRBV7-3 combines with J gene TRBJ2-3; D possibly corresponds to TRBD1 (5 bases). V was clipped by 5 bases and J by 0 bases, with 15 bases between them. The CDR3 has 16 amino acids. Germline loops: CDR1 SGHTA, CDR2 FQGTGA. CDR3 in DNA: TGTGCCAGCAGCCCGACAGTAGAAATCAGCACAGATACGCAGTATTTT. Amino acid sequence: CASSPTVEISTDTQYF. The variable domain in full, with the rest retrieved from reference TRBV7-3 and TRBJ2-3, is GAGVSQTPSNKVTEKGKYVELRCDPISGHTALYWYRQSLGQGPEFLIYFQGTGAADDSGLPNDRFFAVRPEGSVSTLKIQRTERGDSAVYLCASSPTVEISTDTQYFGPGTRLTVL.

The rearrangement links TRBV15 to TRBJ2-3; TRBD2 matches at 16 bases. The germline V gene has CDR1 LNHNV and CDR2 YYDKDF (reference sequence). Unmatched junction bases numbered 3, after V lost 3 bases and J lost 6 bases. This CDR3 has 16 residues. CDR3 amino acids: CATSRGTSGRADTQYF. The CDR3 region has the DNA TGTGCCACCAGCAGGGGGACTAGCGGGAGGGCGGATACGCAGTATTTT.

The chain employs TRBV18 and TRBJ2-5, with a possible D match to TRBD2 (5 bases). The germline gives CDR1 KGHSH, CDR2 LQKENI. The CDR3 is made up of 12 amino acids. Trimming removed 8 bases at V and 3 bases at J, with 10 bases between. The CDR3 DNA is TGTGCCAGCCGGGATCTGGAAGAGACCCAGTACTTC. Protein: CASRDLEETQYF.

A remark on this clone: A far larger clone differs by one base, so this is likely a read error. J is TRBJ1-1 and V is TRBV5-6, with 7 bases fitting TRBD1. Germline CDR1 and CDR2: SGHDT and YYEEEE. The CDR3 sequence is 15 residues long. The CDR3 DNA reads TGTGACAGCAGCTTGCTCCCAGGGGGGGGCACTGAAGCTTTCTTT. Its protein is CDSSLLPGGGTEAFF.

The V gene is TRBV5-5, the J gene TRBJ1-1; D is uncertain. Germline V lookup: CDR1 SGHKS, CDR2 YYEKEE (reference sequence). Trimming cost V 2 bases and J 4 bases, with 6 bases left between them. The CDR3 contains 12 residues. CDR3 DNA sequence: TGTGCCAGCAGCTTCGGGAGCACTGAAGCTTTCTTT. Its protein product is CASSFGSTEAFF.

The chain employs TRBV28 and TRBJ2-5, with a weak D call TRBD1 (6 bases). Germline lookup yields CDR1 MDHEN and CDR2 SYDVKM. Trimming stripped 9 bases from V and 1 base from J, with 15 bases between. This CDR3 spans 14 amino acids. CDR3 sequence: CASPGQGPQETQYF. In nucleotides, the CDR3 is TGTGCCAGTCCGGGACAAGGGCCCCAAGAGACCCAGTACTTC. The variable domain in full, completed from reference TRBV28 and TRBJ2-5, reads DVKVTQSSRYLVKRTGEKVFLECVQDMDHENMFWYRQDPGLGLRLIYFSYDVKMKEKGDIPEGYSVSREKKERFSLILESASTNQTSMYLCASPGQGPQETQYFGPGTRLLVL.

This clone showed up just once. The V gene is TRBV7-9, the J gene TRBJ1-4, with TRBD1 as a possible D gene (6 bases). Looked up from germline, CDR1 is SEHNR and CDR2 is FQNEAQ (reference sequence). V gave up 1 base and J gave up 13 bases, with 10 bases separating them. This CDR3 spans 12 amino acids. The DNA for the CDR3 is TGTGCCAGCAGCTTAGACAGGGAGATACTGTTTTTT. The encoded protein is CASSLDREILFF.

In DNA form, the CDR3 reads TGTGCCAGCAGCCGGAGATGGGGGGACCCCTCGGTGGCCAAAAACATTCAGTACTTC. It translates to CASSRRWGDPSVAKNIQYF. V and J are TRBV14 and TRBJ2-4; a weak D match, TRBD2 (6 bases). This CDR3 is 19 amino acids long. V was shortened by 4 bases and J by 1 base, with 23 bases between the two germline ends. Germline values: CDR1 SGHDN, CDR2 FVKESK. The variable domain in full, with the rest retrieved from reference TRBV14 and TRBJ2-4, is EAGVTQFPSHSVIEKGQTVTLRCDPISGHDNLYWYRRVMGKEIKFLLHFVKESKQDESGMPNNRFLAERTGGTYSTLKVQPAELEDSGVYFCASSRRWGDPSVAKNIQYFGAGTRLSVL.

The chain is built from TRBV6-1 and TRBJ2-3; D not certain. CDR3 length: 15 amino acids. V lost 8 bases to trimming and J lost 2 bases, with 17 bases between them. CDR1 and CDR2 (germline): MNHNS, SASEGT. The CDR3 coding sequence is TGTGCCAGCTCACTCACCTGGGATTCCACAGATACGCAGTATTTT. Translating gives CASSLTWDSTDTQYF.

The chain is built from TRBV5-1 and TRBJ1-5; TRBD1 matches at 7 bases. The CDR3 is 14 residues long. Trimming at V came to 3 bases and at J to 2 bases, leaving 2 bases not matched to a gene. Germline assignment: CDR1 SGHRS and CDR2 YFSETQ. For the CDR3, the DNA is TGCGCCAGCAGCTCTACAGGGGGCAATCAGCCCCAGCATTTT. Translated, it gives CASSSTGGNQPQHF.

The CDR3 sequence: CASSTSTGNEQYF. The CDR3 nucleotides read TGCGCCAGCAGCACCTCGACAGGGAACGAGCAGTACTTC. The chain couples TRBV5-1 to TRBJ2-7, with TRBD1 identical over 7 bases. The CDR3 extends over 13 amino acids. The ends lost 4 bases at V and 5 bases at J; junction bases unmatched: 6. Germline loops: CDR1 SGHRS, CDR2 YFSETQ.

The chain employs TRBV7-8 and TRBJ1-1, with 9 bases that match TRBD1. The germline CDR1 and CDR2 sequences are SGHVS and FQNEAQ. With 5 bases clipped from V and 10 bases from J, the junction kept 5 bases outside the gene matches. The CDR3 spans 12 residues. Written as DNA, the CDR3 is TGTGCCAGCAGCATCGACAGGGGGGGAGCTTTCTTT. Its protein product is CASSIDRGGAFF.

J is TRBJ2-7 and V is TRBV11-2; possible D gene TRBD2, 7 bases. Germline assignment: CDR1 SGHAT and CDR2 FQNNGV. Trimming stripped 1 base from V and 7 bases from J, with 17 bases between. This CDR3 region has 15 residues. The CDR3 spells CASSLAAGEGREQYF. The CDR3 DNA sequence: TGTGCCAGCAGCTTAGCGGCAGGGGAGGGTCGGGAGCAGTACTTC.

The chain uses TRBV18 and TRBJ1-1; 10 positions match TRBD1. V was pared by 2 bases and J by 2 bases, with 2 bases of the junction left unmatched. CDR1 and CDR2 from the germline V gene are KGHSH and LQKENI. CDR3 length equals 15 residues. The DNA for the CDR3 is TGTGCCAGCTCACCAGAGACAGGGGGCAACACTGAAGCTTTCTTT. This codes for CASSPETGGNTEAFF.

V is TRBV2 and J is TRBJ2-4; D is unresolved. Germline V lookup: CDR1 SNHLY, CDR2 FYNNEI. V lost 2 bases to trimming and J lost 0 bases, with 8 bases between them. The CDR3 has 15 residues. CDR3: CASSEWGLAKNIQYF. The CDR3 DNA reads TGTGCCAGCAGTGAATGGGGATTAGCCAAAAACATTCAGTACTTC.

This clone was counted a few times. The CDR3 region has the DNA TGCAGCGTTGATGATATGGCTAGCGGGAGTTACGAGCAGTACTTC. Translated: CSVDDMASGSYEQYF. The chain employs TRBV29-1 and TRBJ2-7; 10 bases fit TRBD2. The germline V gene encodes CDR1 SQVTM and CDR2 ANQGSEA. The CDR3 covers 15 residues. Losses at the gene ends were 3 bases for V and 4 bases for J; bases not matched to a gene: 9.

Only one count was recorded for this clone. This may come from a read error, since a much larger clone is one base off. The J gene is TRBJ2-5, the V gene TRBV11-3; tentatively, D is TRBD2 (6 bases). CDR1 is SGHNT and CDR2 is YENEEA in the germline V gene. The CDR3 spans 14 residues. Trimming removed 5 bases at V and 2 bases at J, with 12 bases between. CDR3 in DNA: TGTGCCAGCAGCCCCACGGGGAGGCAAGAGACCCAGTACTTC. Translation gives CASSPTGRQETQYF.

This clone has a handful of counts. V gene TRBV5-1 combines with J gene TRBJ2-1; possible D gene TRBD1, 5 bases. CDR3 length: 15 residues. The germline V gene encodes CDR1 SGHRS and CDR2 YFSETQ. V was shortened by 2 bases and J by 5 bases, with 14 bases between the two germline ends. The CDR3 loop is CASSFGRVGNNEQFF. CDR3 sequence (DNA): TGCGCCAGCAGCTTCGGCAGGGTAGGGAACAATGAGCAGTTCTTC.

CDR3 in DNA: TGTGCCAGTTCCGGAGCGGTGGGAGTCGGCGAGCAGTACTTC. Translation: CASSGAVGVGEQYF. The chain employs TRBV19 and TRBJ2-7; TRBD2 might be the D (5 bases). This CDR3 is 14 amino acids long. The V end lost 8 bases, the J end lost 6 bases, and 20 bases lay between the germline ends. Germline V gene sequence: CDR1 LNHDA, CDR2 SQIVND (reference sequence).

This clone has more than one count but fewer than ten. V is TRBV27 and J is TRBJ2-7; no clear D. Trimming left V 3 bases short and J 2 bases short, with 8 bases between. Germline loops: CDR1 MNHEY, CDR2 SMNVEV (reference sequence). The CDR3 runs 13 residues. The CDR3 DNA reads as TGTGCCAGCAGTTTGGTGTCAACCTACGAGCAGTACTTC. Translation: CASSLVSTYEQYF.

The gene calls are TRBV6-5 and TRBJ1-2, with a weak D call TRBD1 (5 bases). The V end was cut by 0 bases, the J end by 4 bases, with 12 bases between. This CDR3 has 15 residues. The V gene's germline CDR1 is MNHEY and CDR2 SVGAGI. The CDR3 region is CASSYSAGSSYGYTF. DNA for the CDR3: TGTGCCAGCAGTTACTCGGCAGGGAGTTCCTATGGCTACACCTTC.

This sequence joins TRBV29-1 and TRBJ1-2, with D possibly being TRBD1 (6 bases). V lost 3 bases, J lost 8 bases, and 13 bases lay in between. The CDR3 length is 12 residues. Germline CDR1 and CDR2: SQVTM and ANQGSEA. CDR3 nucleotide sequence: TGCAGCGTTGATTGGGGGGCTGGGGGCTACACCTTC. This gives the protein CSVDWGAGGYTF.

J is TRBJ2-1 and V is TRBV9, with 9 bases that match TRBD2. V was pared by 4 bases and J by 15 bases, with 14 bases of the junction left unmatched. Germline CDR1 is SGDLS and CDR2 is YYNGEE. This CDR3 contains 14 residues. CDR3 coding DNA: TGTGCCAGCAGCTCCCAGACTAGCGGAAGTCCCCCGTTCTTC. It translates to CASSSQTSGSPPFF.

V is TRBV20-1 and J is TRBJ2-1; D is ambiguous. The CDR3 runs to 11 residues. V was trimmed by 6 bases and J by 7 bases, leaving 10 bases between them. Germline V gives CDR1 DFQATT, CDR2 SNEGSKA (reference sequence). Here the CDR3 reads CSARDWNEQFF. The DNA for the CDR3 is TGCAGTGCGCGAGACTGGAATGAGCAGTTCTTC.

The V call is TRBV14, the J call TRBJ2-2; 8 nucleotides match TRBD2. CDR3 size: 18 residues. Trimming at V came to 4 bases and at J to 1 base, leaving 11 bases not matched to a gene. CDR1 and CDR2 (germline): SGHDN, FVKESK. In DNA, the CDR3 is TGTGCCAGCAGCCTGGGTAGTCGGCTAGCGGGGAACACCGGGGAGCTGTTTTTT. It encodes CASSLGSRLAGNTGELFF.